Listed below are T cell receptor beta chains from one sample, sequenced in a study of T cell responses to AZD1222 COVID-19 vaccine. Some clones are missing from TCRdb's copy, which holds only in-frame ones; the method was immunoSEQ multiplex PCR. The sample yields some 130,000 clones, 85% to 95% seen once. The material was peripheral blood, obtained 28 days after the second AZD1222 dose. Receptors originate from an adult who received the AZD1222 COVID-19 vaccine. CDR3s include the opening cysteine and the closing phenylalanine or tryptophan. Fields, in order: J gene, V gene, CDR3 protein.

j_call: TRBJ1-2; v_call: TRBV5-5; cdr3_aa: CASRYGQGAGGYTF
j_call: TRBJ2-3; v_call: TRBV10-3; cdr3_aa: CAISETDTQYF
j_call: TRBJ2-7; v_call: TRBV5-4; cdr3_aa: CASSLGASGLIYEQYF
j_call: TRBJ1-1; v_call: TRBV19; cdr3_aa: CASRVARTNTEAFF
j_call: TRBJ1-2; v_call: TRBV21-1; cdr3_aa: CASSYGYTF
j_call: TRBJ2-7; v_call: TRBV4-3; cdr3_aa: CASSQDDGTGLYEQYF
j_call: TRBJ2-3; v_call: TRBV29-1; cdr3_aa: CSVGDPGQATDTQYF
j_call: TRBJ1-2; v_call: TRBV9; cdr3_aa: CASSYTQRDYGYTF
j_call: TRBJ1-5; v_call: TRBV30; cdr3_aa: CAWSVGTGRQPQHF
j_call: TRBJ1-1; v_call: TRBV25-1; cdr3_aa: CASIQGSTEAFF
j_call: TRBJ1-1; v_call: TRBV6-5; cdr3_aa: CASSRGVPEEAFF
j_call: TRBJ1-2; v_call: TRBV6-4; cdr3_aa: CASSEVWGDKANYGYTF
j_call: TRBJ1-5; v_call: TRBV2; cdr3_aa: CASTLEGMDQPQHF
j_call: TRBJ2-7; v_call: TRBV3-1/TRBV3-2; cdr3_aa: CASSQRAEQYF
j_call: TRBJ1-2; v_call: TRBV12-3/TRBV12-4; cdr3_aa: CASSFPALYGYTF
j_call: TRBJ1-5; v_call: TRBV12-5; cdr3_aa: CASGLWDQPQHF
j_call: TRBJ1-6; v_call: TRBV5-5; cdr3_aa: CASSSEVTRSPLHF
j_call: TRBJ2-1; v_call: TRBV5-6; cdr3_aa: CASSLVGGNNEQFF
j_call: TRBJ2-1; v_call: TRBV5-4; cdr3_aa: CASSSKDGLNEQFF
j_call: TRBJ1-1; v_call: TRBV2; cdr3_aa: CASSLRGTEAFF
j_call: TRBJ2-7; v_call: TRBV27; cdr3_aa: CASSLSGGEQYF
j_call: TRBJ2-7; v_call: TRBV29-1; cdr3_aa: CSVEGRGTSYEQYF
j_call: TRBJ1-2; v_call: TRBV5-4; cdr3_aa: CASSLASPLPYYGYTF
j_call: TRBJ1-1; v_call: TRBV9; cdr3_aa: CASSDGTGETEAFF
j_call: TRBJ2-5; v_call: TRBV5-1; cdr3_aa: CASSLGVQGGETQYF
j_call: TRBJ1-2; v_call: TRBV20-1; cdr3_aa: CSASKGRPVYGYTF
j_call: TRBJ2-7; v_call: TRBV2; cdr3_aa: CASSAGNEQYF
j_call: TRBJ2-2; v_call: TRBV7-2; cdr3_aa: CASSTTSGASGELFF
j_call: TRBJ1-2; v_call: TRBV18; cdr3_aa: CASSPEQGVNYGYTF
j_call: TRBJ1-4; v_call: TRBV19; cdr3_aa: CASKKQAPTNEKLFF
j_call: TRBJ2-2; v_call: TRBV28; cdr3_aa: CASGQGAGGELFF
j_call: TRBJ2-7; v_call: TRBV28; cdr3_aa: CASSPGQGRDEQYF
j_call: TRBJ1-1; v_call: TRBV5-1; cdr3_aa: CASSLMGNMNTEAFF
j_call: TRBJ1-1; v_call: TRBV19; cdr3_aa: CASSIFGGIEAFF
j_call: TRBJ1-2; v_call: TRBV4-1; cdr3_aa: CASSHPGTNYGYTF
j_call: TRBJ2-1; v_call: TRBV29-1; cdr3_aa: CSKRGDSYNEQFF
j_call: TRBJ2-3; v_call: TRBV4-1; cdr3_aa: CASSPKGWGGLGTDTQYF